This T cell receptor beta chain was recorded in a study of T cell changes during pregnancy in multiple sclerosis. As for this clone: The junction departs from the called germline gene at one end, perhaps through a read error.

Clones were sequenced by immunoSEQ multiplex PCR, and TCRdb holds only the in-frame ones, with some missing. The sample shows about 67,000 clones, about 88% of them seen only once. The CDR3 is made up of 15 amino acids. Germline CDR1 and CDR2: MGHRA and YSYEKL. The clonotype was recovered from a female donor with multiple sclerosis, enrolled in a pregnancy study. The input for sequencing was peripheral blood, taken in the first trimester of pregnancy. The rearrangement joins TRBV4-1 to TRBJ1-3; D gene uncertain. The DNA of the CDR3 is TGCGCCAGCAGCCAAGATGTCAATTTCGCTATACTACTGGATTTT. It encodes CASSQDVNFAILLDF.